A selection of T cell receptor beta chains follows, all from one sample in a study of T cells in localized non-small cell lung cancer. The data were produced by immunoSEQ multiplex PCR, yet TCRdb's version contains in-frame clones alone and is incomplete. The table has approximately 2,500 clones, 23% seen once; the top ten hold approximately 10%. The source was lung tumor tissue, collected before any cancer treatment. The receptors shown here come from a female donor older than 55 with stage I lung adenocarcinoma. Both conserved end residues are part of each CDR3. D genes are given only for firm matches. Size values are once, few and many counts, or a class for expanded clones, and some rows have none.

-,-,TRBV28,TRBJ1-5,TGTGCCAGCAGTTCGGGGACCCAGGGGCATCAGCCCCAGCATTTT,CASSSGTQGHQPQHF
TRBD1,-,TRBV30,TRBJ1-1,TGTGCCTGGAGTGTATGGGACAGATTATCGGAAGCTTTCTTT,CAWSVWDRLSEAFF
-,few,TRBV6-8,TRBJ1-1,TGTGCCAGCAGTTACTCCGGCAGTGAAGCTTTCTTT,CASSYSGSEAFF
TRBD1,medium-sized,TRBV11-3,TRBJ2-3,TGTGCCAGCAGCCTCCAGGGGGCGGACACAGATACGCAGTATTTT,CASSLQGADTDTQYF
TRBD2,few,TRBV7-6,TRBJ2-7,TGTGCCAGCAGCAAGACTAGCGGGAGCCACGAGCAGTACTTC,CASSKTSGSHEQYF
TRBD2,-,TRBV23-1,TRBJ2-2,TGCGCCAGCAGCCAGTACGGGACTAGGGAGGCCGGGGAGCTGTTTTTT,CASSQYGTREAGELFF
-,large,TRBV19,TRBJ2-7,TGTGCCAGTAGTATATGGGACGGCCTTCCCGAGCAGTACTTC,CASSIWDGLPEQYF
TRBD2,few,TRBV28,TRBJ2-7,TGTGCCAGCAGTTCCCTAGCGGGACTCCTCAGGGAGCAGTACTTC,CASSSLAGLLREQYF
-,few,TRBV6-7,TRBJ2-7,TGTGCCAGCAGTTTCCAATACGAGCAGTACTTC,CASSFQYEQYF
-,-,TRBV6-8,TRBJ1-2,TGTGCCAGCAGTTACTCTGGCAGATATGGCTACACCTTC,CASSYSGRYGYTF
TRBD1,medium-sized,TRBV11-3,TRBJ1-4,TGTGCCAGCAGCCCGGGACAGGGATTTGAAAAACTGTTTTTT,CASSPGQGFEKLFF
-,-,TRBV6-8,TRBJ1-3,TGTGCCAGCAGAGGGACGGCTGCTGGAAACACCATATATTTT,CASRGTAAGNTIYF
TRBD1,-,TRBV18,TRBJ2-3,TGTGCCAGCTCACGTTCCCAGGGGGTCGACACAGATACGCAGTATTTT,CASSRSQGVDTDTQYF
TRBD1,-,TRBV19,TRBJ2-3,TGTGCCACAAAATACCGGACAGGAGGCACAGATACGCAGTATTTT,CATKYRTGGTDTQYF
-,-,TRBV14,TRBJ2-5,TGTGCCAGCAGCCGGGGGGGCATAGAGACCCAGTACTTC,CASSRGGIETQYF
-,-,TRBV18,TRBJ2-4,TGTGCCAGCTCACCACCCGGGGGTAACTACATTCAGTACTTC,CASSPPGGNYIQYF
-,few,TRBV30,TRBJ2-1,TGTGCCTGGAGTGTAAATGGGGATGAGCAGTTCTTC,CAWSVNGDEQFF
-,few,TRBV6-8,TRBJ2-7,TGTGCCAGCAGGTGGGACCCCTCCTACGAGCAGTACTTC,CASRWDPSYEQYF
-,-,TRBV25-1,TRBJ2-2,TGTGCCAGCAGTGGGACAAACACCGGGGAGCTGTTTTTT,CASSGTNTGELFF
TRBD1,few,TRBV6-8,TRBJ1-1,TGTGCCAGCAGTTACCCGGGACAGGGGGTAGCTTTCTTT,CASSYPGQGVAFF
TRBD1,-,TRBV6-8,TRBJ2-7,TGTGCCAGCAGTTACTCCAATACTTTCCGGGACAGCTACGAGCAGTACTTC,CASSYSNTFRDSYEQYF
-,-,TRBV28,TRBJ1-1,TGTGCCAGCAGTTTATTGGGGGTTGAAGCTTTCTTT,CASSLLGVEAFF
-,-,TRBV19,TRBJ1-2,TGTGCCAGTAGTGAACCCTATGGCTACACCTTC,CASSEPYGYTF
-,few,TRBV28,TRBJ2-1,TGTGCCAGCAGCCCCCCGTCGGCCCACCGGGGTGAGCAGTTCTTC,CASSPPSAHRGEQFF
-,few,TRBV11-3,TRBJ2-7,TGTGCCAGCAGCTTAGGAGGAGGAGACTACGAGCAGTACTTC,CASSLGGGDYEQYF
-,few,TRBV11-3,TRBJ2-7,TGTGCCAGCAGTCGAGGACAGATCTACTACGAGCAGTACTTC,CASSRGQIYYEQYF
TRBD1,-,TRBV11-3,TRBJ2-3,TGTGCCAGCAGCGATGGACAGGTTCGAGTAGATACGCAGTATTTT,CASSDGQVRVDTQYF
TRBD1,-,TRBV7-8,TRBJ2-7,TGTGCCAGCAGCTTAGCCACAGGGGGGGAGCAGTACTTC,CASSLATGGEQYF
-,few,TRBV28,TRBJ2-3,TGTGCCAGCAGTTACCTCCGGGGCACAGATACGCAGTATTTT,CASSYLRGTDTQYF
-,once,TRBV18,TRBJ1-5,TGTGCCAGCTCACGGGTACAGGGTGAATATCAGCCCCAGCATTTT,CASSRVQGEYQPQHF
-,-,TRBV10-2,TRBJ2-7,TGCGCCAGCTGCCACGACTCAGACTCGGGGTCATACGAGCAGTACTTC,CASCHDSDSGSYEQYF
-,-,TRBV28,TRBJ1-1,TGTGCCAGCAATTTACCAGGGGTGAACACTGAAGCTTTCTTT,CASNLPGVNTEAFF
TRBD1,-,TRBV11-3,TRBJ1-5,TGTGCCAGCAGCTTAGGCCGAGGGACAGGGCGTAGGGATCAGCCCCAGCATTTT,CASSLGRGTGRRDQPQHF
-,few,TRBV28,TRBJ2-7,TGTGCCAGCACTGCAGGGGTCTACGAGCAGTACTTC,CASTAGVYEQYF
-,medium-sized,TRBV6-8,TRBJ1-1,TGTGCCAGCAGTGACATGGGGGATCGGAACACTGAAGCTTTCTTT,CASSDMGDRNTEAFF
-,few,TRBV18,TRBJ2-7,TGTGCCAGCTCACCACCTGGGACCTACGAGCAGTACTTC,CASSPPGTYEQYF
-,-,TRBV10-3,TRBJ1-5,TGTGCCATCAGTGAGTCGGCGTTTTCGGGATTGGGCAATCAGCCCCAGCATTTT,CAISESAFSGLGNQPQHF
-,-,TRBV28,TRBJ1-1,TGTGCCAGTCAAGGTGGAGGGAAGTGGGTCACTGAAGCTTTCTTT,CASQGGGKWVTEAFF
-,medium-sized,TRBV28,TRBJ1-5,TGTGCCAGCAGTTTTTGGGGGACACCCAATCAGCCCCAGCATTTT,CASSFWGTPNQPQHF
TRBD2,-,TRBV6-8,TRBJ2-5,TGTGCCAGCAGTTACGAGGGACTAGCGGGAGGGCAAGAGACCCAGTACTTC,CASSYEGLAGGQETQYF
-,-,TRBV5-1,TRBJ1-2,TGCGCCAGCAGCTTGGAAAGCGGCAGCACGGGAGGCTACACCTTC,CASSLESGSTGGYTF
-,-,TRBV7-7,TRBJ2-4,TGTGCCAGCAGCCAGGTGTCAGGGGCCGGAGTTGACATTCAGTACTTC,CASSQVSGAGVDIQYF
-,few,TRBV9,TRBJ1-4,TGTGCCAGCCACAGAACTAATGAAAAACTGTTTTTT,CASHRTNEKLFF
TRBD1,few,TRBV28,TRBJ2-7,TGTGCCAGCACTTTTTTTACGAGACAGGGGAATTTGGGGACCTACGAGCAGTACTTC,CASTFFTRQGNLGTYEQYF